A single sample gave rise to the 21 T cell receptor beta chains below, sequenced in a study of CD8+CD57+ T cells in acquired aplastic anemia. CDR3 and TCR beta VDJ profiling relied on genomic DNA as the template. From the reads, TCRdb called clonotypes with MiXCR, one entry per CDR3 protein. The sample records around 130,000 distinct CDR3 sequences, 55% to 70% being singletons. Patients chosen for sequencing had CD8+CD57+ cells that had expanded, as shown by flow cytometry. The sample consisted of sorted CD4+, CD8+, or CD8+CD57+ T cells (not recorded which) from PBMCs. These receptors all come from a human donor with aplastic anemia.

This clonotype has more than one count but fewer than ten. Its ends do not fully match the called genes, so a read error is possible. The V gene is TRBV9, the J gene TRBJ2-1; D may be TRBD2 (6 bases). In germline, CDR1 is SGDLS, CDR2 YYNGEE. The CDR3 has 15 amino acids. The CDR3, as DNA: TGTGCCAGCAGCGTAGACCGGGGGTCCTACAATGGGCAGTTCTTC. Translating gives CASSVDRGSYNGQFF. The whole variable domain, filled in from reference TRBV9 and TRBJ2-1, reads DSGVTQTPKHLITATGQRVTLRCSPRSGDLSVYWYQQSLDQGLQFLIQYYNGEERAKGNILERFSAQQFPDLHSELNLSSLELGDSALYFCASSVDRGSYNGQFFGPGTRLTVL.

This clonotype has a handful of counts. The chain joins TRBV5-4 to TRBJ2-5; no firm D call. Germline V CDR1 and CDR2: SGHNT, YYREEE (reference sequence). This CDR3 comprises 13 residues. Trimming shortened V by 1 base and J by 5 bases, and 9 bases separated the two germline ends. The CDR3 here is CASSLWPKETQYF. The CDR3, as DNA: TGTGCCAGCAGCTTGTGGCCCAAGGAGACCCAGTACTTC.

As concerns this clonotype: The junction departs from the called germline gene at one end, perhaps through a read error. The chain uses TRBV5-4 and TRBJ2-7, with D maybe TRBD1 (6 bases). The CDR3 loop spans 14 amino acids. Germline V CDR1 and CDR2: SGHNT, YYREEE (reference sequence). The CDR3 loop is CASSLAQGPYEQYF. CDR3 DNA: TGTGCCAGCAGCTTGGCACAGGGACCCTACGAACAGTACTTC.

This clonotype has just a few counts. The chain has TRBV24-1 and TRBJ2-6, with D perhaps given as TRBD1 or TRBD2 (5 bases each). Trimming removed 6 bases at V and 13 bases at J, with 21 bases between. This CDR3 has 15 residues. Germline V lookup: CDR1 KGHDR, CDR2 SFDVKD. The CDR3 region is CATSSIRGRQNVLTF. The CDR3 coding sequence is TGTGCCACCAGTTCTATAAGGGGACGCCAAAATGTCCTGACTTTC.

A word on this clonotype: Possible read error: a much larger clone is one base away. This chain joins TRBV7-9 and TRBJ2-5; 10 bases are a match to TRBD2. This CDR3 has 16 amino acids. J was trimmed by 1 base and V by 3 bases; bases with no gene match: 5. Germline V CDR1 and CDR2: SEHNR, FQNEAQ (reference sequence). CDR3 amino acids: CASSFRTSGCQETQYF. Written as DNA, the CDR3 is TGTGCCAGCAGCTTTCGGACTAGCGGTTGCCAAGAGACCCAGTACTTC.

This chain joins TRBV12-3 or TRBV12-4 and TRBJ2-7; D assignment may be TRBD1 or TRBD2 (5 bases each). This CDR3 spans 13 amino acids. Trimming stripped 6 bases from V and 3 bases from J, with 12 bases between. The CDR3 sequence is CASRYGTLYEQYF. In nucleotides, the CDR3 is TGTGCCAGCAGATATGGGACCCTCTACGAGCAGTACTTC.

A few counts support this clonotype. CDR3 amino acids: CATSRDPGGRVEAFF. The CDR3 region has the DNA TGTGCCACCAGCAGAGATCCGGGGGGGAGGGTGGAAGCTTTCTTT. The genes are TRBV15 and TRBJ1-1, with D tentatively TRBD1 (5 bases). Per germline, CDR1 LNHNV and CDR2 YYDKDF (reference sequence). V lost 0 bases, J lost 8 bases, and 16 bases lay in between. The CDR3 extends over 15 amino acids.

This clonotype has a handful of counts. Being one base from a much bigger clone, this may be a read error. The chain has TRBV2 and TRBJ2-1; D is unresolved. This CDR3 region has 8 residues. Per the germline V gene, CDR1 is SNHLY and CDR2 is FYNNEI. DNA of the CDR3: TGTTCCAGCAACGAGCAGTTCTTC. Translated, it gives CSSNEQFF.

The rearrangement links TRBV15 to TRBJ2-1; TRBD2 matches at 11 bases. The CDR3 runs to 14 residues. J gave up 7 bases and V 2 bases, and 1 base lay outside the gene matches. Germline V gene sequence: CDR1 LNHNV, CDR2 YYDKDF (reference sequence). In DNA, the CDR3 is TGTGCCACCAGCAGACTAGCGGGAGGTAATGAGCAGTTCTTC. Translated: CATSRLAGGNEQFF.

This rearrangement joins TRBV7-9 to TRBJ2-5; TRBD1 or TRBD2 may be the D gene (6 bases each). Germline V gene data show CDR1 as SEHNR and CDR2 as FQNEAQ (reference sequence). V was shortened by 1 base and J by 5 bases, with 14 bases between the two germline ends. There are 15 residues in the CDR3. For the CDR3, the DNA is TGTGCCAGCAGCTTAGGTACAGGGAGGAGGGAGACCCAGTACTTC. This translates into CASSLGTGRRETQYF.

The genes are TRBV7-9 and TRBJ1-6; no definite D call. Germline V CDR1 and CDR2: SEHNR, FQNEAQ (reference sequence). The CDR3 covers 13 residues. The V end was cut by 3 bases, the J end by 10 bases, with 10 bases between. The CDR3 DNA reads TGTGCCAGCAGCTTGGGCGGGGTATCACCCCTCCACTTT. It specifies CASSLGGVSPLHF.

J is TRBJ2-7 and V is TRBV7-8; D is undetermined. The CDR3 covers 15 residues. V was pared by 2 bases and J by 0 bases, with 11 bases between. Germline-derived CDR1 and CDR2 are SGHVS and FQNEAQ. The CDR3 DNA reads TGTGCCAGCAGCTTAAGACCCAGGAGCTCCTACGAGCAGTACTTC. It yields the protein CASSLRPRSSYEQYF.

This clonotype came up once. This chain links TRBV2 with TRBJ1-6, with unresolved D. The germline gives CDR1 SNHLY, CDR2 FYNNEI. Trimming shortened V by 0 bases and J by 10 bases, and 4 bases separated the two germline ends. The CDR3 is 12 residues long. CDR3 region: CASSEARSPLHF. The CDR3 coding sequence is TGTGCCAGCAGTGAAGCTCGATCACCCCTCCACTTT.

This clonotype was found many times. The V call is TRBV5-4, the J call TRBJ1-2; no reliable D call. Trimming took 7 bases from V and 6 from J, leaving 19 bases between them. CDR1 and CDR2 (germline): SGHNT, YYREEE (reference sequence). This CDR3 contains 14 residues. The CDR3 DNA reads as TGTGCCAGCGGGCCGACTTCAATGGGAAATGGCTACACCTTC. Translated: CASGPTSMGNGYTF. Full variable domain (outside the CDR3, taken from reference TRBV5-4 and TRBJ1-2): ETGVTQSPTHLIKTRGQQVTLRCSSQSGHNTVSWYQQALGQGPQFIFQYYREEENGRGNFPPRFSGLQFPNYSSELNVNALELDDSALYLCASGPTSMGNGYTFGSGTRLTVV.

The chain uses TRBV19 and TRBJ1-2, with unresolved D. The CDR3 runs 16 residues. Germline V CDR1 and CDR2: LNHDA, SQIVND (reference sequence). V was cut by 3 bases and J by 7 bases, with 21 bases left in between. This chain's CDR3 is CASSISHVAAGRGYTF. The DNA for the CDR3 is TGTGCCAGTAGTATCTCCCACGTAGCGGCAGGCCGTGGCTACACCTTC. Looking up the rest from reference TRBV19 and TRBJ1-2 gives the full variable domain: DGGITQSPKYLFRKEGQNVTLSCEQNLNHDAMYWYRQDPGQGLRLIYYSQIVNDFQKGDIAEGYSVSREKKESFPLTVTSAQKNPTAFYLCASSISHVAAGRGYTFGSGTRLTVV.

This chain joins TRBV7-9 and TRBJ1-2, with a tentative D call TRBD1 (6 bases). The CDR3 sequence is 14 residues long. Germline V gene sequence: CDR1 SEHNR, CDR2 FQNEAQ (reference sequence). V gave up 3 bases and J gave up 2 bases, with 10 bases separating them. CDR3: CASSFSGGNYGYTF. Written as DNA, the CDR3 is TGTGCCAGCAGCTTCTCGGGGGGCAACTATGGCTACACCTTC.

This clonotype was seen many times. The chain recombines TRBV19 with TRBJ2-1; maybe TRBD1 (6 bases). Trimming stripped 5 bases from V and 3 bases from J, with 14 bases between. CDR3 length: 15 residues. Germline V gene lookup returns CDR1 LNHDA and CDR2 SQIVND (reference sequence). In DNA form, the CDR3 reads TGTGCCAGTAGTGCTCTCTGGGGGCGCTACAATGAGCAGTTCTTC. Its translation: CASSALWGRYNEQFF.

CDR3 amino acids: CASRLGTMNTEAFF. CDR3 DNA sequence: TGTGCCAGCCGCCTAGGGACCATGAACACTGAAGCTTTCTTT. The genes are TRBV24-1 and TRBJ1-1; a weak D match, TRBD1 (5 bases). Germline V gene sequence: CDR1 KGHDR, CDR2 SFDVKD. The CDR3 runs 14 residues. V lost 11 bases and J 0 bases, leaving 15 bases between the germline ends.

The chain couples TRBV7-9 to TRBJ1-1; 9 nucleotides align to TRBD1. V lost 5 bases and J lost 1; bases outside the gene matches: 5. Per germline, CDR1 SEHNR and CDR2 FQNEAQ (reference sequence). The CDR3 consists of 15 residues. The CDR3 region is CASSPSGQGNTEAFF. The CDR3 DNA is TGTGCCAGCAGCCCATCGGGACAGGGGAACACTGAAGCTTTCTTT.

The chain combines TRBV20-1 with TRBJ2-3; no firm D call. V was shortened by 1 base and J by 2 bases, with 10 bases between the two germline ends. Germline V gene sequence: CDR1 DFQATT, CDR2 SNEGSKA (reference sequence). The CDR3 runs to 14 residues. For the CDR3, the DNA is TGCAGTGCTAGAGCTCACGCCTCCACAGATACGCAGTATTTT. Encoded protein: CSARAHASTDTQYF.

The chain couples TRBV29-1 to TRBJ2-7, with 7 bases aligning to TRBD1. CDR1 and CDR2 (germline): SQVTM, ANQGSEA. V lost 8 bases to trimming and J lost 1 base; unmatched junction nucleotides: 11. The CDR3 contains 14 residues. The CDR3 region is CSSYGQDGSYEQYF. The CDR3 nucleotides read TGCAGCAGTTACGGACAGGACGGTTCCTACGAGCAGTACTTC.